This TCR beta chain is from a study of blood T cell repertoires in COVID-19. At the level of the study: The samples span acute and convalescent COVID-19 from the United States, Italy and Spain. From T cells, B-cell-depleted T cells, or PBMCs came the material, which was cDNA or gDNA.

The protocol was immunoSEQ multiplex PCR, while the TCRdb copy is restricted to in-frame clones and leaves out a portion. The sample carries 400,000 to 450,000 clones, approximately 90% recorded once. Germline loops: CDR1 SEHNR, CDR2 FQNEAQ (reference sequence). CDR3 size: 17 residues. V was pared by 4 bases and J by 8 bases, with 14 bases of the junction left unmatched. The chain joins TRBV7-9 to TRBJ1-4, with 9 bases identical to TRBD1. The sample consisted of peripheral blood. The source is a woman under 40 with active or convalescent COVID-19. In DNA form, the CDR3 reads TGTGCCAGCAGCTACTCCGGGACAGGGAGGGATGGGGAAAAACTGTTTTTT. Translation: CASSYSGTGRDGEKLFF.